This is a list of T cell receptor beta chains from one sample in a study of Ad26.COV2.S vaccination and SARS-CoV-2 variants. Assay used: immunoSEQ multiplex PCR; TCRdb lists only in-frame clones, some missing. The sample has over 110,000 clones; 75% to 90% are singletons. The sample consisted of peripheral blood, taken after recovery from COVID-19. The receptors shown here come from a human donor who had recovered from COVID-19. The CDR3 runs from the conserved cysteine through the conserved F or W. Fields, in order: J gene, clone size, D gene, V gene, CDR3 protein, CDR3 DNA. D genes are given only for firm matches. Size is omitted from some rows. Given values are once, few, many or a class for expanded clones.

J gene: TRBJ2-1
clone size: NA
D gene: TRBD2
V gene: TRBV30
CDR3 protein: CAWRRGGFYNEQFF
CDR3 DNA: TGTGCCTGGAGGCGGGGGGGCTTCTACAATGAGCAGTTCTTC

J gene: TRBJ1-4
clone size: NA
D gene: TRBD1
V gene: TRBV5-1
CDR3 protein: CASSLVGTGDEKLFF
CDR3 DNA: TGCGCCAGCAGCTTGGTCGGGACAGGGGATGAAAAACTGTTTTTT

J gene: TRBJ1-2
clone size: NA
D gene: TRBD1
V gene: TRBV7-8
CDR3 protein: CASSLSSGTGRGGYTF
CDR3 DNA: TGTGCCAGCAGCTTAAGTTCCGGGACAGGAAGGGGTGGCTACACCTTC

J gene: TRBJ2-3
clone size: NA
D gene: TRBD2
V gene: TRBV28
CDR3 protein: CASSSAGGIVYGTDTQYF
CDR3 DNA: TGTGCCAGCAGTTCAGCGGGGGGGATTGTCTACGGCACAGATACGCAGTATTTT

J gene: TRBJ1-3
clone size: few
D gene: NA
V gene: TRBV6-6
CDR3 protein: CASSYLTPPSGNTIYF
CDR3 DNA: TGTGCCAGCAGTTATTTGACGCCACCCTCTGGAAACACCATATATTTT

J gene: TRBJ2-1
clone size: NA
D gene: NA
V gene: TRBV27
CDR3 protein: CASTPTRGDNEQFF
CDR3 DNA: TGTGCCAGCACACCAACCAGAGGGGACAATGAGCAGTTCTTC

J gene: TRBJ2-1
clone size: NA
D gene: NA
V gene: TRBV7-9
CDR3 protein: CASSSGVMGLYEQFF
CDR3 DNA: TGTGCCAGCAGCTCGGGAGTAATGGGGTTGTATGAGCAGTTCTTC

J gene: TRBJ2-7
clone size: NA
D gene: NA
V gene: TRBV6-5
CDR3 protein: CASTISGLGTEQYF
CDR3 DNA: TGTGCCAGCACCATATCGGGGCTGGGGACCGAGCAGTACTTC

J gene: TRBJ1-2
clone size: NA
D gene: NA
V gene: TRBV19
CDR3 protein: CASSKTGNYGYTF
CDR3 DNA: TGTGCCAGTAGTAAAACGGGTAACTATGGCTACACCTTC

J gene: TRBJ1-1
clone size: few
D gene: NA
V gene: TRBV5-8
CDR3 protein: CASSSPRGLRDTEAFF
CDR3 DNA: TGTGCCAGCAGCTCACCTCGGGGATTGCGGGACACTGAAGCTTTCTTT

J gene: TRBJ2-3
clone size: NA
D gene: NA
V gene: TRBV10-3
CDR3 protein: CAISDQGLNTDTQYF
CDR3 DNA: TGTGCCATCAGTGACCAGGGACTTAACACAGATACGCAGTATTTT

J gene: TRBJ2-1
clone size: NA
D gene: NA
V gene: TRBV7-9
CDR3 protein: CASSFVSNRNNEQFF
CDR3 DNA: TGTGCCAGCAGCTTCGTTTCTAACAGGAACAATGAGCAGTTCTTC

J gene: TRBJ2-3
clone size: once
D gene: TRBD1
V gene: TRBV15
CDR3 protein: CATSSRDRGGQTDTQYF
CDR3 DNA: TGTGCCACCAGCAGTAGGGACAGGGGGGGGCAAACAGATACGCAGTATTTT

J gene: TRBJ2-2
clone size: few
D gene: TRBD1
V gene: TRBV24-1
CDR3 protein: CATSDPTGYTGELFF
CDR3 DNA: TGTGCCACCAGTGATCCGACAGGGTACACCGGGGAGCTGTTTTTT

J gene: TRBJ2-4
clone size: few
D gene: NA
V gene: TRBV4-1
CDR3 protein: CASSRGGVVLAKNIQYF
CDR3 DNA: TGCGCCAGCAGCCGCGGTGGCGTGGTTCTAGCCAAAAACATTCAGTACTTC

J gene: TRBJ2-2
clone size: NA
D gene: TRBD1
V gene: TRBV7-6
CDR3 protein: CASSLGLGTAATGELFF
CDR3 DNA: TGTGCCAGCAGCTTAGGCCTAGGGACAGCGGCCACCGGGGAGCTGTTTTTT

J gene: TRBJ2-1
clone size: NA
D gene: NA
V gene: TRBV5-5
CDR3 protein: CASSYNEQFF
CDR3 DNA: TGTGCCAGCAGCTACAATGAGCAGTTCTTC

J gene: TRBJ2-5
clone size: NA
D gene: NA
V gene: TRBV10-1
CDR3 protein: CASSESGAQAQYF
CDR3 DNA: TGCGCCAGCAGTGAGTCCGGGGCCCAGGCCCAGTACTTC

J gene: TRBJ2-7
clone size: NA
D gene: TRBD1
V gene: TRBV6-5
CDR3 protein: CASSKGTGKGYEQYF
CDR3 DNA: TGTGCCAGCAGTAAGGGGACAGGAAAGGGCTACGAGCAGTACTTC

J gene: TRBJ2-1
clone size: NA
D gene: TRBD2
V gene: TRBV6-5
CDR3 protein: CASQRAGGLKYEQFF
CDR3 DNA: TGTGCCAGCCAGAGAGCGGGGGGGCTTAAATATGAGCAGTTCTTC

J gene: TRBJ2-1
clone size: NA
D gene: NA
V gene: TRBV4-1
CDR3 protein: CASSPRASVDNEQFF
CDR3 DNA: TGCGCCAGCAGCCCCCGGGCTAGCGTCGACAATGAGCAGTTCTTC

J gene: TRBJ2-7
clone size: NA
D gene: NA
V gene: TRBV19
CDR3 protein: CASSTGHSYEQYF
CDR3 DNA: TGTGCCAGTAGTACAGGACACTCCTACGAGCAGTACTTC

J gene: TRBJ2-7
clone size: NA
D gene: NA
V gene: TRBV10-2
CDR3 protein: CASSLQGSFYEQYF
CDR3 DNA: TGCGCCAGCAGCCTACAGGGTTCTTTCTACGAGCAGTACTTC

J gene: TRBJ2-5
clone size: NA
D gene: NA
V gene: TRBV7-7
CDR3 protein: CASSLGFGEETQYF
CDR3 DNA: TGTGCTAGCAGCTTGGGATTCGGGGAAGAGACCCAGTACTTC

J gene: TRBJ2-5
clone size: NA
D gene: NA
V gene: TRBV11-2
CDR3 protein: CASSLGAGRSQETQYF
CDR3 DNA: TGTGCCAGCAGCTTAGGGGCCGGACGCTCCCAAGAGACCCAGTACTTC

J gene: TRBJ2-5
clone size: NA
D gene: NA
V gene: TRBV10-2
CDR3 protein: CASSRTGRGGETQYF
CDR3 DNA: TGCGCCAGCAGCCGGACAGGGAGGGGAGGGGAGACCCAGTACTTC

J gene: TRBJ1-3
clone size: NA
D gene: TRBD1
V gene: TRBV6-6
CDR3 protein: CASSLGQVLGNTIYF
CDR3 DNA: TGTGCCAGCAGCCTGGGACAGGTACTAGGAAACACCATATATTTT

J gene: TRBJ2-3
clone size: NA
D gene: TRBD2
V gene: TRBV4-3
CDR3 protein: CASGSGAYTDTQYF
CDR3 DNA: TGCGCCAGCGGCAGCGGGGCCTACACAGATACGCAGTATTTT

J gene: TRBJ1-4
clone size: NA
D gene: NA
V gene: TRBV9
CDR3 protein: CASSVAGGLDEKLFF
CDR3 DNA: TGTGCCAGCAGCGTAGCTGGAGGCTTGGATGAAAAACTGTTTTTT

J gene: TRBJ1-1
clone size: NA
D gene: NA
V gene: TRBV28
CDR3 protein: CASSFPTALGGGAGTEAFF
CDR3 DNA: TGTGCCAGCAGTTTTCCAACCGCACTCGGGGGGGGCGCCGGGACTGAAGCTTTCTTT

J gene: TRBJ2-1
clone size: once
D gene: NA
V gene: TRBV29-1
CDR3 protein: CSVESGSGNEQFF
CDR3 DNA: TGCAGCGTTGAATCGGGCTCGGGCAATGAGCAGTTCTTC

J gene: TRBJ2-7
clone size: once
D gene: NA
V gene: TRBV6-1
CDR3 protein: CASSEVRDWYF
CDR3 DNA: TGTGCCAGCAGTGAAGTTAGGGACTGGTACTTC

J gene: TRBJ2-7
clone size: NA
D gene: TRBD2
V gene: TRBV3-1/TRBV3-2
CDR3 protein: CASSQERYRGSGPYEQYF
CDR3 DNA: TGTGCCAGCAGCCAAGAAAGGTATCGGGGTAGCGGGCCTTACGAGCAGTACTTC

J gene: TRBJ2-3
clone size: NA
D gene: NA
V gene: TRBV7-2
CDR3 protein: CASSLVGGGSTDTQYF
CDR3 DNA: TGTGCCAGCAGCTTAGTAGGCGGGGGCAGCACAGATACGCAGTATTTT

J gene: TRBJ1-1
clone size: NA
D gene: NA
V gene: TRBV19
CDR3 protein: CASSLTVPPTEAFF
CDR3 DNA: TGTGCCAGTAGTCTGACAGTACCGCCCACTGAAGCTTTCTTT

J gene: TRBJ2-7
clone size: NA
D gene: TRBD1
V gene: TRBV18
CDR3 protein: CASSPPVGTGYEQYF
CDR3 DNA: TGTGCCAGCTCACCACCGGTTGGGACAGGTTACGAGCAGTACTTC

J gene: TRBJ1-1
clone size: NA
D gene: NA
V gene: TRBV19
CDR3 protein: CASGGGTEAFF
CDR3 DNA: TGTGCCAGTGGGGGTGGCACTGAAGCTTTCTTT

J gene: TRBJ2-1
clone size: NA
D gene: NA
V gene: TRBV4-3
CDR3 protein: CASSQDDRSDYNEQFF
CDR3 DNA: TGCGCCAGCAGCCAAGATGACAGGTCAGATTACAATGAGCAGTTCTTC

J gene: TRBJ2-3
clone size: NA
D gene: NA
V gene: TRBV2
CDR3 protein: CASTTPLAANHTQYF
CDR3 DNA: TGTGCCAGCACCACTCCTCTGGCGGCGAACCATACGCAGTATTTT

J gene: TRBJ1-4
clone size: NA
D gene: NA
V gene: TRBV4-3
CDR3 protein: CASSQDQRGTGEKLFF
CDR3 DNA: TGCGCCAGCAGCCAAGACCAGAGGGGGACTGGTGAAAAACTGTTTTTT

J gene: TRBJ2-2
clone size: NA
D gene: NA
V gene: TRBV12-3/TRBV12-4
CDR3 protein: CASLLGGELFF
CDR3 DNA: TGTGCCAGCCTCCTCGGTGGGGAGCTGTTTTTT

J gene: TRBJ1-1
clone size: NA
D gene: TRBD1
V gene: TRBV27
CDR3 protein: CASSQGTGLYDTEAFF
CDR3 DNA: TGTGCCAGCAGTCAGGGGACAGGCCTGTACGACACTGAAGCTTTCTTT

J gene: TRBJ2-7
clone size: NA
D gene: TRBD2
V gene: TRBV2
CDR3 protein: CASRDPGLKGYF
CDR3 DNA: TGTGCCAGCAGGGACCCGGGACTAAAGGGGTACTTC

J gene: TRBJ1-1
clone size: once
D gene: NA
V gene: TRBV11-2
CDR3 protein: CASSLDGKSNTEAFF
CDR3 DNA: TGTGCCAGCAGCTTAGACGGGAAGTCGAACACTGAAGCTTTCTTT

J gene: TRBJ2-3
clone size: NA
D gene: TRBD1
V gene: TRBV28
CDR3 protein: CASSRTGSADTQYF
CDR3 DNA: TGTGCCAGCAGTAGGACAGGGAGCGCAGATACGCAGTATTTT

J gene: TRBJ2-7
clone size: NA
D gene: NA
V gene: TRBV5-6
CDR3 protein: CASSLQAYEQYF
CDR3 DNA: TGTGCCAGCAGCTTACAGGCCTACGAGCAGTACTTC

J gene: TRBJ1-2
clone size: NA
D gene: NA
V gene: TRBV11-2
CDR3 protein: CASGSGQGYTF
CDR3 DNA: TGTGCCAGCGGCTCGGGGCAGGGCTACACCTTC

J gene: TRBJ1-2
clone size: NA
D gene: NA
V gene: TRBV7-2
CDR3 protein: CASSLHGEGRPTF
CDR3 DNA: TGTGCCAGCAGCTTACACGGTGAAGGAAGGCCCACCTTC

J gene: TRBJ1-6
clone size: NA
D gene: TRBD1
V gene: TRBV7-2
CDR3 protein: CASSLARQGNSPLHF
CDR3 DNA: TGTGCCAGCAGCCTAGCTCGACAGGGGAATTCACCCCTCCACTTT